Included here is one TCR beta chain sequence, with context. Its specificity is unknown. This entry comes from a study of T cell repertoires in cytomegalovirus infection. About the research overall: It was recently identified HLA-C-restricted and well-studied HLA-B-restricted CMV epitopes that the study used.

The CDR3 extends over 18 amino acids. From germline, CDR1 is SGHNT and CDR2 YYREEE (reference sequence). V gave up 4 bases and J gave up 4 bases, with 23 bases separating them. TCRdb re-analysed the reads in MiXCR, keeping a single row per CDR3 protein. The repertoire holds about 770,000 distinct CDR3 sequences, almost 30% seen once, with around 14% in the top ten. This sequence originates from a human donor in good health (CMV status not recorded). Some clones in this sample may be carry-over from other donors' samples. This specimen consisted of cultured CD8+ T cells from PBMCs, obtained from culture after CMV antigen stimulation. The chain carries TRBV5-4 and TRBJ2-2, with unresolved D. CDR3 sequence reads: CASSIRTQILEVTGELFF. CDR3 nucleotide sequence: TGTGCCAGCAGCATCAGAACACAGATATTAGAGGTCACCGGGGAGCTGTTTTTT.